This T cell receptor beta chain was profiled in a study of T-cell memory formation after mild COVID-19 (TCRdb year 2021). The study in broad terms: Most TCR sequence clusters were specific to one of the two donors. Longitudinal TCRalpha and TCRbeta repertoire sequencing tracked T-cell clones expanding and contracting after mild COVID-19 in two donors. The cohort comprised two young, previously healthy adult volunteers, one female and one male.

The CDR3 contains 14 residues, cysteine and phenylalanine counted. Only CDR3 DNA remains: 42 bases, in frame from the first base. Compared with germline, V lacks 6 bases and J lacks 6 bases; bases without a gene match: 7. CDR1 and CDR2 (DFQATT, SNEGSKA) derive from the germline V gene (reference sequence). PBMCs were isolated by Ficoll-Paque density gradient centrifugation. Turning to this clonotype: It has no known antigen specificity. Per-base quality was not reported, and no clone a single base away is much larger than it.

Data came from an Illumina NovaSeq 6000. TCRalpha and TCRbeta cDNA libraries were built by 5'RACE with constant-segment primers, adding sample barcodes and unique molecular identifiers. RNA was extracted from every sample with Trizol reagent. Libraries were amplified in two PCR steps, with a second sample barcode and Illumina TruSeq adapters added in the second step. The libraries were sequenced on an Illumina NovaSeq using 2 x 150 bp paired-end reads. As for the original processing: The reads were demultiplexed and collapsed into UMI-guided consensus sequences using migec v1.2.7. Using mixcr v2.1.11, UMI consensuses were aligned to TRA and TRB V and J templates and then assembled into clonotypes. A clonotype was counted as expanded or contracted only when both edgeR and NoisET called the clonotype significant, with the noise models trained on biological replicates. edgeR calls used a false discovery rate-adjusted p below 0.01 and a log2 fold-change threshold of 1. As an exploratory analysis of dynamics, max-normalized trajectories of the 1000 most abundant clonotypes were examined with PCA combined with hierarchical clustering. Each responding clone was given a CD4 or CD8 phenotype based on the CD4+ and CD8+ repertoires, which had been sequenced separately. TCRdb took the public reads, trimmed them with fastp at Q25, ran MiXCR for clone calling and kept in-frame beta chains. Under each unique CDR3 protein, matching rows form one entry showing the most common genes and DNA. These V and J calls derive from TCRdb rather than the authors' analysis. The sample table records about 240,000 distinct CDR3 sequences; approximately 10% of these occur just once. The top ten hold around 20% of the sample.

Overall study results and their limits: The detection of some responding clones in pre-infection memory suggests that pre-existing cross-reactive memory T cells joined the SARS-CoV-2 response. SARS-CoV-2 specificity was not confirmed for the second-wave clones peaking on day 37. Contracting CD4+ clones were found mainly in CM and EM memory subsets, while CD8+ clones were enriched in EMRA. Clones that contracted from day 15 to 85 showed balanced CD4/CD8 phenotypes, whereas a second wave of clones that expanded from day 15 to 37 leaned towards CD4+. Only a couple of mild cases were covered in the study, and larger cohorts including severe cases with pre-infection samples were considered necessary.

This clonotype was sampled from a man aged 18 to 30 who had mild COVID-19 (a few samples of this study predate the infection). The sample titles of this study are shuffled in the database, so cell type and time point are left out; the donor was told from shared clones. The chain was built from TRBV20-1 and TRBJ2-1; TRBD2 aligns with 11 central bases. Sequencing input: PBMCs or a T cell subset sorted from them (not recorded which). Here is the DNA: TGCAGTGCAATTAGCGGGGGGGCCTTCAATGAGCAGTTCTTC. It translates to CSAISGGAFNEQFF.